The 19 T cell receptor beta chains in this list originate from one sample, sequenced in a study of T cells after yellow fever vaccination. TCRdb re-called the 5' RACE reads through MiXCR, storing one row per CDR3 protein. The repertoire consists of around 550,000 distinct CDR3 sequences, with under 25% occurring once and the leading ten covering roughly an eighth. Specimen: PBMCs, collected 15 days after the yellow fever booster vaccination. The receptors originated from a young man who received the YFV17D yellow fever vaccine.

The chain combines TRBV20-1 with TRBJ1-4; 7 bases match TRBD1. The J segment lost 7 bases and the V segment lost 6 bases, leaving 11 bases of the junction unmatched. Germline V gives CDR1 DFQATT, CDR2 SNEGSKA (reference sequence). The CDR3 contains 14 residues. The CDR3 here is CSASRTGLGEKLFF. CDR3 in DNA: TGCAGTGCGAGCAGGACAGGCCTGGGTGAAAAACTGTTTTTT.

The chain couples TRBV5-1 to TRBJ2-7; D might be TRBD2 (6 bases). The CDR3 sequence is 13 residues long. CDR1 is SGHRS, CDR2 YFSETQ, per germline. Trimming took 3 bases from V and 6 from J, leaving 13 bases between them. In DNA form, the CDR3 reads TGCGCCAGCAGCTCGGTCGGAGGGCCCGAGCAGTACTTC. This translates into CASSSVGGPEQYF.

The genes are TRBV24-1 and TRBJ2-3, with D tentatively TRBD1 (6 bases). CDR3 length: 15 amino acids. The germline gives CDR1 KGHDR, CDR2 SFDVKD. Trimming took 2 bases from V and 2 from J, leaving 10 bases between them. As DNA, the CDR3 is TGTGCCACCAGTGATTACCGGGACACCACAGATACGCAGTATTTT. It is translated as CATSDYRDTTDTQYF.

The rearrangement joins TRBV5-5 to TRBJ2-7; TRBD1 aligns across 8 bases. The ends lost 4 bases at V and 2 bases at J; junction bases unmatched: 5. There are 14 residues in the CDR3. Looked up from germline, CDR1 is SGHKS and CDR2 is YYEKEE (reference sequence). In DNA, the CDR3 is TGTGCCAGCAGCGACAGACAGGGGCCCTACGAGCAGTACTTC. As protein: CASSDRQGPYEQYF.

The chain joins TRBV7-2 to TRBJ2-7; weak D call: TRBD1 (6 bases). Trimming took 5 bases from V and 3 from J, leaving 17 bases between them. This CDR3 comprises 15 residues. From germline, CDR1 is SGHTA and CDR2 FQGNSA. For the CDR3, the DNA is TGTGCCAGCAGCACGGGGACAACGAGGGGCTACGAGCAGTACTTC. This encodes CASSTGTTRGYEQYF.

CDR3 in amino acids: CASSPQYRPYEQYF. In nucleotides, the CDR3 is TGCGCCAGCAGCCCCCAGTACAGACCCTACGAGCAGTACTTC. V gene TRBV4-1 combines with J gene TRBJ2-7; the D is unclear. Germline V lookup: CDR1 MGHRA, CDR2 YSYEKL. V was trimmed by 4 bases and J by 2 bases, leaving 12 bases between them. The CDR3 covers 14 residues.

The chain employs TRBV20-1 and TRBJ2-2, with TRBD1 matching over 7 bases. The CDR3 spans 15 residues. Trimming took 3 bases from V and 4 from J; bases not matched to a gene: 8. Germline V gene sequence: CDR1 DFQATT, CDR2 SNEGSKA (reference sequence). The DNA of the CDR3 is TGCAGTGCTAGGGAAACCACAGGGGCCACCGGGGAGCTGTTTTTT. This codes for CSARETTGATGELFF.

The V and J genes are TRBV5-6 and TRBJ2-1; TRBD2 aligns across 9 bases. With 2 bases clipped from V and 8 bases from J, the junction kept 11 bases outside the gene matches. The CDR3 has 16 residues. Germline V gives CDR1 SGHDT, CDR2 YYEEEE. The CDR3 coding sequence is TGTGCCAGCAGCTTACCCGGGACTAGCAGTGCCCATGAGCAGTTCTTC. This codes for CASSLPGTSSAHEQFF.

This sequence joins TRBV28 and TRBJ2-1; unclear D gene. From germline, CDR1 is MDHEN and CDR2 SYDVKM. Deletions cut 5 bases from V and 11 bases from J, with 10 bases between. The CDR3 spans 11 residues. Written as DNA, the CDR3 is TGTGCCAGCAGTACCCAGACAAAGCAGTTCTTC. It encodes CASSTQTKQFF.

This clonotype was found a few times. The V gene is TRBV14, the J gene TRBJ2-3; D not certain. Trimming stripped 4 bases from V and 3 bases from J, with 11 bases between. Germline assignment: CDR1 SGHDN and CDR2 FVKESK. This CDR3 spans 14 amino acids. CDR3 bases: TGTGCCAGCAGCCCATACGCATGGACAGATACGCAGTATTTT. This encodes CASSPYAWTDTQYF.

This chain uses TRBV20-1 with TRBJ2-5, with TRBD1 as a possible D gene (5 bases). This CDR3 has 13 amino acids. Trimming stripped 4 bases from V and 0 bases from J, with 9 bases between. Germline V gene data show CDR1 as DFQATT and CDR2 as SNEGSKA (reference sequence). The CDR3 nucleotides are TGCAGTGCTACTTACAGGAACCAAGAGACCCAGTACTTC. It specifies CSATYRNQETQYF.

The rearrangement uses TRBV7-9 and TRBJ2-5; TRBD1 might be the D (6 bases). Germline V gives CDR1 SEHNR, CDR2 FQNEAQ (reference sequence). CDR3 length: 15 residues. Trimming cost V 5 bases and J 2 bases, with 15 bases left between them. The chain's CDR3 is CASSGQGTLQETQYF. The CDR3 DNA follows: TGTGCCAGCAGCGGTCAGGGGACGCTACAAGAGACCCAGTACTTC. The full variable domain, with the rest looked up from reference TRBV7-9 and TRBJ2-5, is DTGVSQNPRHKITKRGQNVTFRCDPISEHNRLYWYRQTLGQGPEFLTYFQNEAQLEKSRLLSDRFSAERPKGSFSTLEIQRTEQGDSAMYLCASSGQGTLQETQYFGPGTRLLVL.

In its sample, this clonotype was seen a few times. This chain uses TRBV20-1 with TRBJ1-1; the D is unclear. V dropped 6 bases and J dropped 1 base, with 3 bases sitting between them. The CDR3 consists of 10 residues. Germline V gene sequence: CDR1 DFQATT, CDR2 SNEGSKA (reference sequence). The CDR3 loop reads CSAANTEAFF. In nucleotides, the CDR3 is TGCAGTGCAGCGAACACTGAAGCTTTCTTT.

This clonotype has more than one count but fewer than ten. The chain is built from TRBV20-1 and TRBJ2-1; weak D call: TRBD1 (6 bases). V lost 6 bases to trimming and J lost 7 bases, with 31 bases between them. CDR3 size: 18 residues. Germline assignment: CDR1 DFQATT and CDR2 SNEGSKA (reference sequence). CDR3 bases: TGCAGTGCCGCCTTTGTTCAGGGGAAGAGGGGACCGGGGAATGAGCAGTTCTTC. Its translation is CSAAFVQGKRGPGNEQFF.

This clonotype has just a few counts. The J gene is TRBJ2-5, the V gene TRBV18; D ambiguous. V dropped 3 bases and J dropped 2 bases, with 7 bases sitting between them. The length of the CDR3 is 13 residues. CDR1 is KGHSH, CDR2 LQKENI, per germline. CDR3 sequence: CASSPPYQETQYF. CDR3 DNA: TGTGCCAGCTCACCCCCATATCAAGAGACCCAGTACTTC.

The chain uses TRBV5-1 and TRBJ1-6, with D possibly TRBD1 on 5 matching bases. V lost 3 bases to trimming and J lost 5 bases, with 15 bases between them. Germline CDR1 and CDR2: SGHRS and YFSETQ. The CDR3 has 16 residues. CDR3 protein: CASSWGPRRDNSPLHF. CDR3 DNA: TGCGCCAGCAGCTGGGGACCACGGCGGGATAATTCACCCCTCCACTTT.

This clonotype is a singleton in its sample. The chain employs TRBV12-3 or TRBV12-4 and TRBJ2-1, with 12 bases matching TRBD2. The CDR3 consists of 14 residues. The V and J ends lost 7 bases and 5 bases, in that order; junction bases with no gene match: 3. The CDR3 sequence is CASTWTSGNNEQFF. DNA of the CDR3: TGTGCCAGCACCTGGACTAGCGGGAACAATGAGCAGTTCTTC.

This clonotype has just a few counts. The rearrangement links TRBV20-1 to TRBJ2-7, with 12 nucleotides matching TRBD1. J lost 5 bases, V lost 7 bases, and 9 bases had no gene match. Germline CDR1 and CDR2: DFQATT and SNEGSKA (reference sequence). This CDR3 is 14 amino acids long. For the CDR3, the DNA is TGCAGTGTCCCAAACCGGGACAGGGGGCACGAGCAGTACTTC. This codes for CSVPNRDRGHEQYF.

This clonotype turned up a few times. This chain uses TRBV30 with TRBJ2-1; 15 bases align to TRBD2. This CDR3 contains 18 residues. CDR1 GTSNPN and CDR2 SVGIG come from the germline V gene (reference sequence). V was clipped by 1 base and J by 4 bases; unmatched bases: 8. CDR3 coding DNA: TGTGCCTGGAGTGGTCAACGGACTAGCGGGAGGGGGTACAATGAGCAGTTCTTC. Amino acid sequence: CAWSGQRTSGRGYNEQFF.